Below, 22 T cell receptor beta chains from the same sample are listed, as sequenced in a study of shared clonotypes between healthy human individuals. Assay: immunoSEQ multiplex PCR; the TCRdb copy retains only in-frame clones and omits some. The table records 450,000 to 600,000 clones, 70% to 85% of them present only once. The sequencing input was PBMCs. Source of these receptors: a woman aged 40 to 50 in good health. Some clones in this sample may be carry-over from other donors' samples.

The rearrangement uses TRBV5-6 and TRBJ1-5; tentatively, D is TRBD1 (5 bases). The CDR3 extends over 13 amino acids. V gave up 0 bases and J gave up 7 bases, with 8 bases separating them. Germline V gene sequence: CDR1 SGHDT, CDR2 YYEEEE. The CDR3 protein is CASSLGQRQPQHF. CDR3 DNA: TGTGCCAGCAGCTTGGGACAGCGACAGCCCCAGCATTTT.

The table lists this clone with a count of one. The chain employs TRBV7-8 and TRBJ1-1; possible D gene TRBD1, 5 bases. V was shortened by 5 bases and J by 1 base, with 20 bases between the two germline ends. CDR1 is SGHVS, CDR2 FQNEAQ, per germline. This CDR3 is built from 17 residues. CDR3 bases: TGTGCCAGCAGCCCCCGTGAAGCCGACAGCAAGAACACTGAAGCTTTCTTT. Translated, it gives CASSPREADSKNTEAFF.

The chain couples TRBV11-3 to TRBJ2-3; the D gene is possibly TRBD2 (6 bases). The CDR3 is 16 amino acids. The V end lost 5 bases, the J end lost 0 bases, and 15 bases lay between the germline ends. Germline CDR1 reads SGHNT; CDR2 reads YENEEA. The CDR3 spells CASSRGSGGSTDTQYF. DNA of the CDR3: TGTGCCAGCAGCCGTGGCTCCGGGGGTAGCACAGATACGCAGTATTTT. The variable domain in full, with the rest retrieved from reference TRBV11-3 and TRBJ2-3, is EAGVVQSPRYKIIEKKQPVAFWCNPISGHNTLYWYLQNLGQGPELLIRYENEEAVDDSQLPKDRFSAERLKGVDSTLKIQPAELGDSAVYLCASSRGSGGSTDTQYFGPGTRLTVL.

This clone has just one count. In DNA, the CDR3 is TGTGCCACCAGCGACGGGGGTCGATACTATGGCTACACCTTC. It is translated as CATSDGGRYYGYTF. The chain links TRBV15 to TRBJ1-2; perhaps TRBD1 as D (5 bases). This CDR3 has 14 amino acids. Per the germline V gene, CDR1 is LNHNV and CDR2 is YYDKDF (reference sequence). Trimming pared 5 bases from V and 3 bases from J, leaving 13 bases between.

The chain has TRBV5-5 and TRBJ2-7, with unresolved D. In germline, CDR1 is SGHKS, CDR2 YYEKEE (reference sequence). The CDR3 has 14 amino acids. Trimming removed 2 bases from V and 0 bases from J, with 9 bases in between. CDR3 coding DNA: TGTGCCAGCAGCTTATGGGCAGACTCCTACGAGCAGTACTTC. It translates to CASSLWADSYEQYF.

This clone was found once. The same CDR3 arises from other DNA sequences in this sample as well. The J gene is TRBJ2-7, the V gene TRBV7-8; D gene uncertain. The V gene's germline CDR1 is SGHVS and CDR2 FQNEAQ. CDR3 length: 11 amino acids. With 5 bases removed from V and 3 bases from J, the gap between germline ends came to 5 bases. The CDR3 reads CASSPDYEQYF. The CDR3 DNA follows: TGTGCCAGCAGCCCAGACTACGAGCAGTACTTC.

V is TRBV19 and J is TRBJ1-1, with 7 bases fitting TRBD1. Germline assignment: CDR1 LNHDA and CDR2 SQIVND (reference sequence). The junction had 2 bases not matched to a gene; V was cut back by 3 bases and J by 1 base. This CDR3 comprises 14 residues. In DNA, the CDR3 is TGTGCCAGTAGTATGGGGGACAGGAACACTGAAGCTTTCTTT. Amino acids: CASSMGDRNTEAFF.

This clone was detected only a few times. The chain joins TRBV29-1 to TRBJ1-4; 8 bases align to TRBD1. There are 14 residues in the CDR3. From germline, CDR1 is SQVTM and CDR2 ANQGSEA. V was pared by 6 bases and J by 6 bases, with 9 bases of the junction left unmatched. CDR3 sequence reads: CSVLPGTGHEKLFF. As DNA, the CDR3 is TGCAGCGTCCTCCCCGGGACAGGTCATGAAAAACTGTTTTTT.

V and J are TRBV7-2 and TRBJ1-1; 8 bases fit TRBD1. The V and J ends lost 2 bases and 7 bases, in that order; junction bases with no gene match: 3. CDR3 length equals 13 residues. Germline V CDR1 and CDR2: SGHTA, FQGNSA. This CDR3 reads CASSLFGQGEAFF. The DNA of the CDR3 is TGTGCCAGCAGCTTATTCGGACAGGGTGAAGCTTTCTTT.

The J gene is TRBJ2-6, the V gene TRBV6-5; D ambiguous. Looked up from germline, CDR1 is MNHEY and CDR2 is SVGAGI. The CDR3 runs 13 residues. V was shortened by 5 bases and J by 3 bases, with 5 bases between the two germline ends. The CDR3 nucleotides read TGTGCCAGCAGTCGCGGTGGGGCCAACGTCCTGACTTTC. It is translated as CASSRGGANVLTF.

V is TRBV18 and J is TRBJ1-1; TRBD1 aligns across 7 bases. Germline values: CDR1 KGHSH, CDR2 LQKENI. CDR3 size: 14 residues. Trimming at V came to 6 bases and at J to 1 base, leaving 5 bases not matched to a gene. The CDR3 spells CASSLTGTNTEAFF. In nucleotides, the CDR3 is TGTGCCAGCTCTCTGACAGGGACGAACACTGAAGCTTTCTTT.

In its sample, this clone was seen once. The CDR3 DNA sequence: TGTGCCAGCAGTTACCAACTAGGCTACGAGCAGTACTTC. As protein: CASSYQLGYEQYF. The V and J genes are TRBV6-5 and TRBJ2-7; D is perhaps TRBD2 (5 bases). The CDR3 length is 13 residues. Deletions cut 2 bases from V and 3 bases from J, with 8 bases between. Per germline, CDR1 MNHEY and CDR2 SVGAGI.

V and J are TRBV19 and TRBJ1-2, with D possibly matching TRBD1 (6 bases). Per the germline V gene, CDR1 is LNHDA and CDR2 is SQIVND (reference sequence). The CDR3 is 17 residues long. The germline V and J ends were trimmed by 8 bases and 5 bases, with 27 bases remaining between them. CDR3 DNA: TGTGCCAGTGGGACAACCGTTACAAATACTATCGGATATGGCTACACCTTC. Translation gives CASGTTVTNTIGYGYTF.

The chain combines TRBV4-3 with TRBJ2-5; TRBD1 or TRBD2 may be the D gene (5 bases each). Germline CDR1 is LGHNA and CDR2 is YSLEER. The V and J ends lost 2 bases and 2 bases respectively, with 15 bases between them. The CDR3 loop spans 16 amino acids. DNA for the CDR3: TGCGCCAGCAGCCAATCCTTGGGGGTAGGGCAAGAGACCCAGTACTTC. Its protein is CASSQSLGVGQETQYF.

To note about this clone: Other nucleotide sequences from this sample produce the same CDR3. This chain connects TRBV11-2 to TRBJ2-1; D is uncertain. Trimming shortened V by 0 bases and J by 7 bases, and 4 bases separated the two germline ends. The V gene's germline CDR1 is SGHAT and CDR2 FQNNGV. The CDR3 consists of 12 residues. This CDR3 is CASSLDGNEQFF. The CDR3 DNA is TGTGCCAGCAGCTTAGACGGGAATGAGCAGTTCTTC.

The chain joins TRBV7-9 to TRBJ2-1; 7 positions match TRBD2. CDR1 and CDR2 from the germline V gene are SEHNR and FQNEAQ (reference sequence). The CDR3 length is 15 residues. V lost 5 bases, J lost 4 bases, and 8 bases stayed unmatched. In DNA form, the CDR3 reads TGTGCCAGCAGCCCAGAGCGGGGACCGTACAATGAGCAGTTCTTC. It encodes CASSPERGPYNEQFF.

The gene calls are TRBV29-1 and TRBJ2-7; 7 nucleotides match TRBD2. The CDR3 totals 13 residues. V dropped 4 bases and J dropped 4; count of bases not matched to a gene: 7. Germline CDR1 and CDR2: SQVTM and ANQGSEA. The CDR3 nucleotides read TGCAGCGTTGGTGGGACTACTCGATACGAGCAGTACTTC. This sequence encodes CSVGGTTRYEQYF.

CDR3 nucleotides: TGTGCCAGCAGTTACTCGGCTAGCGGATACGAGCAGTACTTC. This sequence encodes CASSYSASGYEQYF. V gene TRBV6-5 combines with J gene TRBJ2-7; TRBD2 agrees at 7 bases. CDR1 is MNHEY, CDR2 SVGAGI, per germline. V was clipped by 0 bases and J by 4 bases; unmatched bases: 3. The CDR3 spans 14 residues.

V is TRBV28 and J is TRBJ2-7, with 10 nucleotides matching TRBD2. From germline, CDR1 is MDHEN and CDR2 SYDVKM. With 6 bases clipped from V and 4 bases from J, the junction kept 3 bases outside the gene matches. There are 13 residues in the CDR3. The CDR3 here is CASRAGGLYEQYF. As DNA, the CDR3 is TGTGCCAGCAGAGCGGGAGGGCTGTACGAGCAGTACTTC.

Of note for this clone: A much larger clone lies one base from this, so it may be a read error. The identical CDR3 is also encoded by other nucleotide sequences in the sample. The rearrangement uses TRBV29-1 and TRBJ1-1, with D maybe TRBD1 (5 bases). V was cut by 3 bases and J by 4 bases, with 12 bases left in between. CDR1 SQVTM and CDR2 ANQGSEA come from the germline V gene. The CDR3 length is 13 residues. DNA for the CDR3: TGCAGCGTTGAGAGGGATGGGGGCACTGAAGCTTTCTTT. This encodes CSVERDGGTEAFF.

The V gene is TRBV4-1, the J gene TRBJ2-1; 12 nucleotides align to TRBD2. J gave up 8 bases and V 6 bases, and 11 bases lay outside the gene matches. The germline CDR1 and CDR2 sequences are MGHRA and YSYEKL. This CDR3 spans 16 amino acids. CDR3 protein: CASRQLAGGRGDEQFF. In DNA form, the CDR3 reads TGCGCCAGCAGACAGCTAGCGGGAGGGCGAGGGGATGAGCAGTTCTTC.

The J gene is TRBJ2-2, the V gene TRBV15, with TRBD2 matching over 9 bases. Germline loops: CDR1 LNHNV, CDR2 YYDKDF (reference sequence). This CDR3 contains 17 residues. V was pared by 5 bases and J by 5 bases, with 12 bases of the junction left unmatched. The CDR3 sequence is CATSPTAGGRGTGELFF. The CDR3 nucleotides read TGTGCCACCAGCCCTACCGCGGGAGGGAGAGGGACCGGGGAGCTGTTTTTT.